These 15 T cell receptor beta chains came from one sample sequenced in a study of blood T cell repertoires in COVID-19. Assay: immunoSEQ multiplex PCR; the TCRdb copy retains only in-frame clones and omits some. This table has around 260,000 clones, about 80% appearing once. Sequenced input: peripheral blood. The source is a woman aged 50 to 60 who had recovered from COVID-19.

This clone was observed a few times. The chain combines TRBV7-2 with TRBJ2-7; the match to TRBD1 covers 8 bases. V trimming: 5 bases; J trimming: 3 bases; junction bases outside the gene matches: 9. Per germline, CDR1 SGHTA and CDR2 FQGNSA. The CDR3 runs 15 residues. This CDR3 reads CASSRGTGGIYEQYF. CDR3 nucleotide sequence: TGTGCCAGCAGCCGCGGGACAGGTGGGATCTACGAGCAGTACTTC.

The genes are TRBV5-8 and TRBJ1-5; no clear D gene. Germline values: CDR1 SGHTS, CDR2 YDEGEE. The length of the CDR3 is 11 residues. Trimming left V 4 bases short and J 9 bases short, with 8 bases between. CDR3 residues: CASSPGGPQHF. In DNA, the CDR3 is TGTGCCAGCAGCCCCGGCGGGCCCCAGCATTTT.

The chain carries TRBV27 and TRBJ1-2, with 7 bases aligning to TRBD1. The V gene end was trimmed by 5 bases and the J gene end by 1 base; junction bases not matched to a gene: 4. Germline V CDR1 and CDR2: MNHEY, SMNVEV (reference sequence). This CDR3 is built from 14 residues. CDR3 sequence reads: CASSPRDSNYGYTF. DNA for the CDR3: TGTGCCAGCAGTCCCCGGGACAGTAACTATGGCTACACCTTC.

This clone was found many times. The chain is built from TRBV15 and TRBJ2-3; D may be TRBD2 (6 bases). Germline values: CDR1 LNHNV, CDR2 YYDKDF (reference sequence). CDR3 size: 16 residues. V shed 0 bases and J shed 2 bases, with 12 bases lying between them. The CDR3 sequence: CATSRDFGGTTDTQYF. Written as DNA, the CDR3 is TGTGCCACCAGCAGAGATTTTGGAGGGACCACAGATACGCAGTATTTT. The whole variable domain, filled in from reference TRBV15 and TRBJ2-3, reads DAMVIQNPRYQVTQFGKPVTLSCSQTLNHNVMYWYQQKSSQAPKLLFHYYDKDFNNEADTPDNFQSRRPNTSFCFLDIRSPGLGDTAMYLCATSRDFGGTTDTQYFGPGTRLTVL.

The V call is TRBV3-1 (or the pseudogene TRBV3-2), the J call TRBJ2-5; D gene uncertain. Germline V gives CDR1 LGHDT, CDR2 YNNKEL (reference sequence). V lost 0 bases, J lost 11 bases, and 7 bases lay in between. The CDR3 is 11 amino acids. The DNA for the CDR3 is TGTGCCAGCAGCCAAGAGGCCGAACAGTACTTC. Its translation: CASSQEAEQYF.

The rearrangement uses TRBV29-1 and TRBJ1-1; perhaps TRBD1 as D (5 bases). This CDR3 is 13 amino acids long. Germline-derived CDR1 and CDR2 are SQVTM and ANQGSEA. Trimming removed 6 bases at V and 0 bases at J, with 11 bases between. This chain's CDR3 is CSVAGLMNTEAFF. Here the CDR3 DNA reads TGCAGCGTGGCGGGACTCATGAACACTGAAGCTTTCTTT.

This clone appeared a single time. The chain combines TRBV6-1 with TRBJ1-5; weak D call: TRBD1 (5 bases). The CDR3 loop spans 15 amino acids. In germline, CDR1 is MNHNS, CDR2 SASEGT. V gave up 0 bases and J gave up 6 bases, with 12 bases separating them. This CDR3 is CASSEAGALSQPQHF. The CDR3 coding sequence is TGTGCCAGCAGTGAAGCAGGGGCGCTCAGTCAGCCCCAGCATTTT.

V usage is TRBV12-3 or TRBV12-4 and J usage is TRBJ2-5; D is unresolved. Deletions cut 6 bases from V and 5 bases from J, with 13 bases between. The CDR3 contains 13 residues. The CDR3 spells CASRTNPGETQYF. Written as DNA, the CDR3 is TGTGCCAGCAGAACAAACCCCGGGGAGACCCAGTACTTC.

In its sample, this clone was seen once. This rearrangement joins TRBV28 to TRBJ2-2; maybe TRBD1 (5 bases). In germline, CDR1 is MDHEN, CDR2 SYDVKM. The V end was cut by 4 bases, the J end by 2 bases, with 11 bases between. The length of the CDR3 is 15 residues. CDR3 DNA: TGTGCCAGCAGTTACGACAGTTACAACACCGGGGAGCTGTTTTTT. It translates to CASSYDSYNTGELFF.

This chain joins TRBV18 and TRBJ1-1; 9 bases agree with TRBD1. Trimming cost V 3 bases and J 4 bases; bases outside gene matches: 3. Germline V gene data show CDR1 as KGHSH and CDR2 as LQKENI. The CDR3 loop spans 14 amino acids. CDR3 DNA: TGTGCCAGCTCACCCGAGGACAGGGGCACTGAAGCTTTCTTT. It codes for CASSPEDRGTEAFF.

The V gene is TRBV19, the J gene TRBJ1-4; 10 bases agree with TRBD1. The CDR3 runs 14 residues. Per germline, CDR1 LNHDA and CDR2 SQIVND (reference sequence). With 6 bases clipped from V and 7 bases from J, the junction kept 5 bases outside the gene matches. The CDR3 DNA sequence: TGTGCCAGTAGGACGACAGGGGGCTCTGAAAAACTGTTTTTT. Protein product: CASRTTGGSEKLFF.

The gene calls are TRBV5-1 and TRBJ1-2; 8 bases align to TRBD1. The CDR3 is 14 residues long. CDR1 and CDR2 from the germline V gene are SGHRS and YFSETQ. Trimming at V came to 4 bases and at J to 6 bases, leaving 8 bases not matched to a gene. Here the CDR3 DNA reads TGCGCCAGCAGCGCCGGACAGGGAGGCGATGGCTACACCTTC. Protein: CASSAGQGGDGYTF.

The chain recombines TRBV6-2 or TRBV6-3 with TRBJ2-1, with 7 nucleotides matching TRBD1. The V gene end was trimmed by 5 bases and the J gene end by 0 bases; junction bases not matched to a gene: 7. The germline CDR1 and CDR2 sequences are MNHEY and SVGEGT. This CDR3 has 16 amino acids. CDR3 nucleotides: TGTGCCAGCAGTACCTTGGGACAGCTCTCCTACAATGAGCAGTTCTTC. Translated, it gives CASSTLGQLSYNEQFF.

The chain combines TRBV7-9 with TRBJ1-2, with TRBD1 matching 8 bases. Germline assignment: CDR1 SEHNR and CDR2 FQNEAQ (reference sequence). This CDR3 is 15 amino acids long. After removal of 5 bases from V and 3 bases from J, the junction contained 8 bases not matched to a gene. The CDR3 nucleotides read TGTGCCAGCAGCCCCCGACAGGGGCGCGACTATGGCTACACCTTC. It is translated as CASSPRQGRDYGYTF. Supplemented by reference TRBV7-9 and TRBJ1-2, the full variable domain reads DTGVSQNPRHKITKRGQNVTFRCDPISEHNRLYWYRQTLGQGPEFLTYFQNEAQLEKSRLLSDRFSAERPKGSFSTLEIQRTEQGDSAMYLCASSPRQGRDYGYTFGSGTRLTVV.

V gene TRBV5-1 combines with J gene TRBJ1-6; D unresolved. CDR1 SGHRS and CDR2 YFSETQ come from the germline V gene. The CDR3 spans 16 residues. V shed 0 bases and J shed 4 bases, with 11 bases lying between them. CDR3 sequence: CASSLERAEYNSPLHF. The CDR3 DNA is TGCGCCAGCAGCTTGGAGCGGGCAGAGTATAATTCACCCCTCCACTTT.